A single T cell receptor (beta chain) is shown here with its context. Its specificity is unknown. This sample was taken from a study of CD8 T cells in Susac syndrome. The study's findings and limits: The authors acknowledged that their TCR sequencing and HLA analysis involved a relatively small number of individuals.

The RNA input was roughly 0.45 to 1 ug, and it was reverse transcribed with random hexamers. TCRdb itself ran the immunoSEQ multiplex PCR reads through MiXCR, one entry per CDR3 protein. The sample yields about 300,000 distinct CDR3 sequences, approximately 85% seen once. Trimming cost V 5 bases and J 5 bases; bases outside gene matches: 9. The CDR3 extends over 16 amino acids. Germline CDR1 is SEHNR and CDR2 is FQNEAQ (reference sequence). This receptor was taken from a human donor with multiple sclerosis. The rearrangement links TRBV7-9 to TRBJ2-3; TRBD2 matches 11 bases. The sample taken for sequencing was CD8+ T cells from PBMCs. This chain's CDR3 is CASSPGTSGSGDTQYF. The CDR3 nucleotides are TGTGCCAGCAGCCCAGGCACTAGCGGGAGTGGAGATACGCAGTATTTT.